The clone carrying this T cell receptor (beta chain) was picked up a small number of times. TCRdb processed the 5' RACE reads anew with MiXCR; each CDR3 protein has one entry. The sample holds about 96,000 distinct CDR3 sequences; 15% to 20% are singletons and the top ten take more than 5.5%. This sample was included in a study of T cells of healthy individuals. The CDR3 runs to 15 residues. V was cut by 1 base and J by 1 base, with 8 bases left in between. This TCR derives from a human donor in good health. The V and J genes are TRBV12-3 or TRBV12-4 and TRBJ2-4; D call uncertain. CDR3 amino acids: CASSLVRLAKNIQYF. As DNA, the CDR3 is TGTGCCAGCAGTTTAGTGCGACTGGCCAAAAACATTCAGTACTTC.